A selection of T cell receptor beta chains follows, all from one sample in a study of blood T cell repertoires in COVID-19. Data came from immunoSEQ multiplex PCR; TCRdb stores just in-frame clones and leaves some out. Altogether about 300,000 clones are present, around 84% being singletons, with the ten largest covering around 4.6%. The specimen was PBMCs or T cells enriched from blood (not recorded which). These TCRs come from a man aged 25-40 years who had recovered from COVID-19. The CDR3 runs from the conserved cysteine through the conserved F or W. D genes are given only for firm matches. Size tells how often a clone was seen (once, few, many) or the class of an expanded clone, and some rows leave it out.

>.|TRBD1|TRBV3-1/TRBV3-2|TRBJ2-6
CASSEGTRQGPSSGANVLTF
TGTGCCAGCAGCGAAGGTACTAGACAGGGGCCAAGCTCTGGGGCCAACGTCCTGACTTTC
>.|.|TRBV7-2|TRBJ2-3
CASTTGLITDTQYF
TGTGCCAGCACCACGGGACTTATCACAGATACGCAGTATTTT
>few|.|TRBV5-1|TRBJ1-1
CASYRGGAMNTEAFF
TGCGCCAGCTATAGAGGAGGAGCGATGAACACTGAAGCTTTCTTT
>.|TRBD2|TRBV11-3|TRBJ2-3
CASSLLAGGSTDTQYF
TGTGCCAGCAGCCTGCTAGCGGGGGGGAGCACAGATACGCAGTATTTT
>.|.|TRBV4-2|TRBJ1-2
CASSQDQGLSYGYTF
TGTGCCAGCAGCCAAGATCAGGGTCTCTCCTATGGCTACACCTTC
>.|.|TRBV29-1|TRBJ2-1
CSVEGVVGEQFF
TGCAGCGTTGAAGGCGTGGTCGGGGAGCAGTTCTTC
>.|.|TRBV6-5|TRBJ2-7
CASSYTDSSYEQYF
TGTGCCAGCAGTTACACGGACAGTTCCTACGAGCAGTACTTC
>few|TRBD2|TRBV10-3|TRBJ2-5
CAISPRLAGIQETQYF
TGTGCCATCAGTCCACGACTAGCGGGGATACAAGAGACCCAGTACTTC
>.|TRBD1|TRBV9|TRBJ2-7
CASSVAGTGTYEQYF
TGTGCCAGCAGCGTAGCCGGGACAGGTACCTACGAGCAGTACTTC
>.|TRBD1|TRBV5-6|TRBJ1-2
CASSLSSRDRVFHGYTF
TGTGCCAGCAGCTTGTCCTCCCGAGACAGGGTATTCCATGGCTACACCTTC
>.|TRBD1|TRBV6-5|TRBJ1-2
CASSRISGGGHGYTF
TGTGCCAGCAGTAGGATTTCAGGGGGCGGGCATGGCTACACCTTC
>.|TRBD2|TRBV11-3|TRBJ2-1
CASSPPPLAGNFGGDEQFF
TGTGCCAGCAGCCCACCCCCACTAGCGGGAAACTTTGGCGGGGATGAGCAGTTCTTC
>.|.|TRBV19|TRBJ1-2
CASRVTAPGGYGYTF
TGTGCCAGTAGGGTGACAGCGCCCGGTGGCTATGGCTACACCTTC
>.|TRBD1|TRBV7-9|TRBJ2-7
CASSGGQGDTYEQYF
TGTGCCAGCAGCGGGGGACAGGGAGATACCTACGAGCAGTACTTC
>.|TRBD1|TRBV6-5|TRBJ1-4
CASKEGTGTNEKLFF
TGTGCCAGCAAAGAAGGGACAGGGACTAATGAAAAACTGTTTTTT
>.|TRBD1|TRBV28|TRBJ1-6
CASSLGTVPLHF
TGTGCCAGCAGTCTCGGGACAGTTCCCCTCCACTTT
>.|TRBD2|TRBV10-2|TRBJ2-5
CASSESGLAGPYEYF
TGCGCCAGCAGTGAGTCCGGACTAGCGGGGCCTTATGAATACTTC
>.|.|TRBV2|TRBJ2-7
CASSRDGQIHEQYF
TGTGCCAGCAGTCGCGACGGACAGATCCACGAGCAGTACTTC
>.|TRBD2|TRBV5-1|TRBJ2-1
CASSLGLARSNEQFF
TGCGCCAGCAGCCTCGGACTAGCGAGAAGCAATGAGCAGTTCTTC
>.|TRBD2|TRBV10-1|TRBJ2-1
CASSENTSGGAKLDEQFF
TGCGCCAGCAGTGAGAACACTAGCGGGGGGGCCAAACTCGATGAGCAGTTCTTC
>.|.|TRBV5-1|TRBJ2-7
CASSTAAYEQYF
TGCGCCAGCAGCACAGCAGCCTACGAGCAGTACTTC
>.|TRBD1|TRBV5-1|TRBJ2-3
CASSTGADTQYF
TGCGCCAGCAGCACAGGGGCGGATACGCAGTATTTT
>once|.|TRBV28|TRBJ1-5
CASSARAGSGQPQHF
TGTGCCAGCAGTGCGCGGGCCGGGTCTGGGCAGCCCCAGCATTTT
>.|TRBD2|TRBV5-4|TRBJ2-1
CASSWGGYEQFF
TGTGCCAGCAGCTGGGGGGGGTATGAGCAGTTCTTC
>.|TRBD1|TRBV9|TRBJ2-1
CASSVVGGTVYNEQFF
TGTGCCAGCAGCGTAGTGGGTGGGACAGTCTACAATGAGCAGTTCTTC
>.|.|TRBV6-5|TRBJ2-1
CASRPPGGRHNEQFF
TGTGCCAGCAGACCCCCCGGCGGGCGGCACAATGAGCAGTTCTTC
>.|.|TRBV2|TRBJ1-2
CASSVTTKSAAYGYTF
TGTGCCAGCAGCGTTACAACAAAAAGCGCGGCTTATGGCTACACCTTC
>.|.|TRBV7-8|TRBJ2-1
CASSLATRTAGNEQFF
TGTGCCAGCAGCTTAGCTACTCGGACAGCAGGGAATGAGCAGTTCTTC
>.|TRBD2|TRBV9|TRBJ2-3
CASSVLRGADTQYF
TGTGCCAGCAGCGTACTCCGGGGGGCAGATACGCAGTATTTT
>once|TRBD2|TRBV7-8|TRBJ2-2
CASSTRTSGGTNTGELFF
TGTGCCAGCAGCACTCGGACTAGCGGGGGGACGAACACCGGGGAGCTGTTTTTT
>.|TRBD2|TRBV5-1|TRBJ2-7
CASSLGSSGRTNEQYF
TGCGCCAGCAGCTTGGGATCTAGCGGGAGGACCAACGAGCAGTACTTC
>once|TRBD1|TRBV30|TRBJ1-6
CAWRTGSNSPLHF
TGTGCCTGGCGGACAGGGAGTAATTCACCCCTCCACTTT
>.|.|TRBV7-6|TRBJ2-7
CASSSRGSLQGTSYEQYF
TGTGCCAGCAGCTCCCGGGGTTCTTTACAGGGAACGAGTTACGAGCAGTACTTC
>.|.|TRBV7-2|TRBJ1-1
CASSLSLFPNTEAFF
TGTGCCAGCAGCTTATCTCTTTTCCCGAACACTGAAGCTTTCTTT
>few|TRBD1|TRBV4-1|TRBJ2-7
CASSQGQGSPYEQYF
TGCGCCAGCAGCCAAGGACAGGGGTCCCCCTACGAGCAGTACTTC
>.|TRBD1|TRBV10-3|TRBJ2-7
CAISAGQGADEQYF
TGTGCCATCAGTGCAGGACAGGGGGCCGACGAGCAGTACTTC
>.|.|TRBV19|TRBJ1-5
CASSIVHRSNQPQHF
TGTGCCAGTAGTATAGTACACCGTAGCAATCAGCCCCAGCATTTT
>.|.|TRBV29-1|TRBJ1-6
CSVARDYNSPLHF
TGCAGCGTTGCCAGGGACTATAATTCACCCCTCCACTTT
>once|TRBD2|TRBV2|TRBJ2-1
CARGTSLDNEQFF
TGTGCCAGAGGGACTAGCCTCGACAATGAGCAGTTCTTC
>once|TRBD2|TRBV5-1|TRBJ2-3
CASSLLTSGVTDTQYF
TGCGCCAGCAGCTTATTGACTAGCGGGGTAACAGATACGCAGTATTTT
>.|.|TRBV6-5|TRBJ1-5
CASSMTGSGNQPQHF
TGTGCCAGCAGTATGACAGGTTCTGGGAATCAGCCCCAGCATTTT
>.|.|TRBV28|TRBJ2-5
CASSPDWGETQYF
TGTGCCAGCAGTCCGGACTGGGGAGAGACCCAGTACTTC
>.|TRBD1|TRBV20-1|TRBJ1-2
CSATGQYGYTF
TGCAGTGCCACGGGACAGTATGGCTACACCTTC